The 25 T cell receptor beta chains in this list originate from one sample, sequenced in a study of T cell responses to AZD1222 COVID-19 vaccine. Generated by immunoSEQ multiplex PCR, the TCRdb table keeps only in-frame clones and is missing some. In the table there are tens of thousands of clones, about 92% of which are singletons. The sample consisted of peripheral blood, taken on day 0 of AZD1222 vaccination. The receptors were gathered from an adult in good health.

This chain uses TRBV28 with TRBJ2-4; D ambiguous. Trimming shortened V by 6 bases and J by 4 bases, and 13 bases separated the two germline ends. This CDR3 comprises 14 residues. CDR1 MDHEN and CDR2 SYDVKM come from the germline V gene. CDR3 DNA sequence: TGTGCCAGCAGCCAAATCGAGCCTAAAAACATTCAGTACTTC. Protein product: CASSQIEPKNIQYF.

This clone was detected once. The chain links TRBV27 to TRBJ2-7; TRBD2 aligns across 8 bases. The germline gives CDR1 MNHEY, CDR2 SMNVEV (reference sequence). This CDR3 has 15 amino acids. Trimming removed 3 bases from V and 6 bases from J; junction bases left unmatched: 10. The CDR3 spells CASSFGSGGTSEQYF. The CDR3 DNA reads as TGTGCCAGCAGTTTTGGGTCGGGAGGGACCTCCGAGCAGTACTTC.

V usage is TRBV7-8 and J usage is TRBJ2-2; TRBD1 aligns across 11 bases. The V and J ends lost 5 bases and 3 bases, in that order; junction bases with no gene match: 17. Germline V lookup: CDR1 SGHVS, CDR2 FQNEAQ. The CDR3 has 20 residues. CDR3 sequence reads: CASSRSGRTGGARDTGELFF. The CDR3 DNA follows: TGTGCCAGCAGCCGAAGCGGTAGGACAGGGGGCGCGCGGGACACCGGGGAGCTGTTTTTT.

The gene calls are TRBV18 and TRBJ2-5; 7 bases map to TRBD1. The J segment lost 2 bases and the V segment lost 1 base, leaving 7 bases of the junction unmatched. The CDR3 contains 16 residues. Germline lookup yields CDR1 KGHSH and CDR2 LQKENI. The CDR3 sequence is CASSPLGTAYQETQYF. The DNA for the CDR3 is TGTGCCAGCTCACCACTCGGGACAGCCTATCAAGAGACCCAGTACTTC.

This clone came up a few times. This sample includes further DNA sequences coding for the same CDR3. The chain combines TRBV19 with TRBJ2-2, with D perhaps TRBD1 (6 bases). This CDR3 has 15 amino acids. The V end lost 4 bases, the J end lost 1 base, and 10 bases lay between the germline ends. Per the germline V gene, CDR1 is LNHDA and CDR2 is SQIVND (reference sequence). The CDR3 DNA follows: TGTGCCAGTAGTACAGGGACAATGAACACCGGGGAGCTGTTTTTT. This sequence encodes CASSTGTMNTGELFF.

The chain links TRBV3-1 (or the pseudogene TRBV3-2) to TRBJ2-4; unclear D gene. CDR1 and CDR2 (germline): LGHDT, YNNKEL (reference sequence). The CDR3 has 15 residues. The V and J ends lost 0 bases and 0 bases respectively, with 6 bases between them. CDR3 coding DNA: TGTGCCAGCAGCCAAGAGAGAATAGCCAAAAACATTCAGTACTTC. It encodes CASSQERIAKNIQYF.

This chain joins TRBV18 and TRBJ2-5; the D gene could be TRBD1 or TRBD2 (5 bases each). Trimming took 1 base from V and 7 from J, leaving 19 bases between them. Germline V gene sequence: CDR1 KGHSH, CDR2 LQKENI. This CDR3 is 16 amino acids long. The CDR3 spells CASSPRGTETRGTQYF. The CDR3 nucleotides read TGTGCCAGCTCACCACGTGGGACGGAGACAAGGGGGACCCAGTACTTC.

The chain employs TRBV6-5 and TRBJ2-7; D unclear. The CDR3 runs 14 residues. V lost 9 bases and J lost 0, with 15 bases in between. Looked up from germline, CDR1 is MNHEY and CDR2 is SVGAGI. CDR3 loop: CASGLGGVSYEQYF. The CDR3 coding sequence is TGTGCCAGTGGTTTGGGCGGCGTCTCCTACGAGCAGTACTTC.

The chain employs TRBV5-1 and TRBJ1-2; 9 nucleotides line up with TRBD1. This CDR3 contains 15 residues. Germline-derived CDR1 and CDR2 are SGHRS and YFSETQ. J gave up 3 bases and V 3 bases, and 6 bases lay outside the gene matches. The CDR3 loop is CASSYSTGGDYGYTF. The DNA for the CDR3 is TGCGCCAGCAGCTATTCAACAGGGGGCGACTATGGCTACACCTTC.

This CDR3 reads CASSRNQPGQSLTREKLFF. CDR3 DNA sequence: TGTGCCAGCAGCCGTAACCAACCGGGACAGAGTCTTACAAGGGAAAAACTGTTTTTT. The genes are TRBV3-1 (or the pseudogene TRBV3-2) and TRBJ1-4, with 7 bases that match TRBD1. Unmatched junction bases numbered 22, after V lost 4 bases and J lost 8 bases. The CDR3 extends over 19 amino acids. CDR1 and CDR2 (germline): LGHDT, YNNKEL (reference sequence).

The chain is built from TRBV20-1 and TRBJ1-5; D remains unclear. Germline CDR1 DFQATT, CDR2 SNEGSKA (reference sequence). The CDR3 is made up of 17 amino acids. Trimming took 3 bases from V and 0 from J, leaving 18 bases between them. The CDR3 loop reads CSASGRGNSYSNQPQHF. The CDR3 region has the DNA TGCAGTGCTAGTGGCCGTGGAAATTCCTATAGCAATCAGCCCCAGCATTTT.

The chain uses TRBV9 and TRBJ2-1; the D call may be TRBD1 or TRBD2 (5 bases each). CDR1 is SGDLS, CDR2 YYNGEE, per germline. Between the trimmed V and J ends, which lost 3 bases and 5 bases, there was a span of 12 bases. The CDR3 has 14 amino acids. Here the CDR3 reads CASSDGTQHNEQFF. The CDR3 nucleotides are TGTGCCAGCAGCGATGGGACCCAACACAATGAGCAGTTCTTC.

This chain joins TRBV5-6 and TRBJ2-4; tentative D call: TRBD2 (7 bases). Germline V lookup: CDR1 SGHDT, CDR2 YYEEEE. This CDR3 spans 17 amino acids. Trimming stripped 2 bases from V and 7 bases from J, with 22 bases between. The CDR3 loop reads CASSFYGGQLGNNIQYF. DNA for the CDR3: TGTGCCAGCAGCTTCTACGGGGGGCAATTGGGTAATAACATTCAGTACTTC. Full variable domain (outside the CDR3, taken from reference TRBV5-6 and TRBJ2-4): DAGVTQSPTHLIKTRGQQVTLRCSPKSGHDTVSWYQQALGQGPQFIFQYYEEEERQRGNFPDRFSGHQFPNYSSELNVNALLLGDSALYLCASSFYGGQLGNNIQYFGAGTRLSVL.

As for this clone: The sample carries other DNA sequences with the same CDR3. The chain carries TRBV5-1 and TRBJ2-5, with TRBD2 as a possible D gene (6 bases). Germline CDR1 is SGHRS and CDR2 is YFSETQ. The V and J ends lost 0 bases and 5 bases respectively, with 11 bases between them. The CDR3 covers 14 residues. The CDR3 loop reads CASSLAGVGETQYF. The CDR3 nucleotides read TGCGCCAGCAGCTTGGCGGGGGTTGGGGAGACCCAGTACTTC.

This chain uses TRBV5-1 with TRBJ2-2; TRBD1 might be the D (6 bases). V lost 1 base and J 5 bases, leaving 12 bases between the germline ends. Germline lookup yields CDR1 SGHRS and CDR2 YFSETQ. The CDR3 is made up of 15 amino acids. This CDR3 reads CASSLLRQETGELFF. The DNA for the CDR3 is TGCGCCAGCAGCTTGCTCAGACAGGAAACCGGGGAGCTGTTTTTT.

Here the CDR3 DNA reads TGTGCCAGCAGTCTGGACGGCCGCTCCGGAAAACTGTTTTTT. Amino acid sequence: CASSLDGRSGKLFF. The V and J genes are TRBV6-5 and TRBJ1-4; D is unclear. CDR1 and CDR2 (germline): MNHEY, SVGAGI. The CDR3 spans 14 residues. V lost 5 bases to trimming and J lost 10 bases, with 17 bases between them.

This clone was seen just once. The chain recombines TRBV3-1 (or the pseudogene TRBV3-2) with TRBJ1-1, with D possibly being TRBD1 (6 bases). Germline CDR1 and CDR2: LGHDT and YNNKEL (reference sequence). Deletions cut 1 base from V and 1 base from J, with 7 bases between. The length of the CDR3 is 14 residues. The CDR3 sequence is CASSQVQGNTEAFF. DNA for the CDR3: TGTGCCAGCAGCCAAGTACAGGGGAACACTGAAGCTTTCTTT.

The chain uses TRBV5-6 and TRBJ1-6; a possible D gene is TRBD1 (6 bases). The V end was cut by 4 bases, the J end by 9 bases, with 17 bases between. Germline V gives CDR1 SGHDT, CDR2 YYEEEE. The CDR3 runs to 15 residues. CDR3 DNA: TGTGCCAGCAGCGCTCCGGACAGAGGCTTTTCACCCCTCCACTTT. This sequence encodes CASSAPDRGFSPLHF. The variable domain in full, with the rest retrieved from reference TRBV5-6 and TRBJ1-6, is DAGVTQSPTHLIKTRGQQVTLRCSPKSGHDTVSWYQQALGQGPQFIFQYYEEEERQRGNFPDRFSGHQFPNYSSELNVNALLLGDSALYLCASSAPDRGFSPLHFGNGTRLTVT.

The J gene is TRBJ2-7, the V gene TRBV5-4, with 13 bases lining up with TRBD2. Looked up from germline, CDR1 is SGHNT and CDR2 is YYREEE (reference sequence). This CDR3 has 15 amino acids. Losses at the gene ends were 3 bases for V and 2 bases for J; bases not matched to a gene: 2. In DNA form, the CDR3 reads TGTGCCAGCAGCTACACTAGCGGGGGGGCCTACGAGCAGTACTTC. This encodes CASSYTSGGAYEQYF.

The chain uses TRBV27 and TRBJ2-4; 8 nucleotides agree with TRBD2. This CDR3 contains 17 residues. The trim removed 5 bases at V and 4 bases at J, leaving 13 bases unmatched. CDR1 is MNHEY, CDR2 SMNVEV, per germline (reference sequence). The CDR3: CASSPREGVPNKNIQYF. The CDR3 DNA follows: TGTGCCAGCAGTCCCCGGGAGGGTGTACCAAATAAAAACATTCAGTACTTC.

The rearrangement uses TRBV7-9 and TRBJ1-1; maybe TRBD1 (6 bases). The CDR3 runs to 15 residues. CDR1 is SEHNR and CDR2 is FQNEAQ in the germline V gene (reference sequence). Trimming stripped 5 bases from V and 2 bases from J, with 15 bases between. CDR3 sequence reads: CASSPQTGFNTEAFF. CDR3 in DNA: TGTGCCAGCAGCCCCCAGACAGGTTTTAACACTGAAGCTTTCTTT.

The chain links TRBV19 to TRBJ1-3; D is uncertain. The germline V gene encodes CDR1 LNHDA and CDR2 SQIVND (reference sequence). V was shortened by 10 bases and J by 2 bases, with 9 bases between the two germline ends. The CDR3 is 12 residues long. CDR3 residues: CATNVPGNTIYF. For the CDR3, the DNA is TGTGCCACCAACGTTCCTGGAAACACCATATATTTT.

This chain uses TRBV28 with TRBJ2-2; 8 nucleotides align to TRBD2. J gave up 4 bases and V 5 bases, and 6 bases lay outside the gene matches. The CDR3 totals 15 residues. Germline CDR1 MDHEN, CDR2 SYDVKM. The CDR3 sequence is CASSEKRGSTGELFF. The CDR3 DNA reads as TGTGCCAGCAGTGAAAAGCGGGGGAGCACCGGGGAGCTGTTTTTT. The full variable domain, rest sourced from reference TRBV28 and TRBJ2-2, is DVKVTQSSRYLVKRTGEKVFLECVQDMDHENMFWYRQDPGLGLRLIYFSYDVKMKEKGDIPEGYSVSREKKERFSLILESASTNQTSMYLCASSEKRGSTGELFFGEGSRLTVL.

The chain combines TRBV19 with TRBJ2-5; a possible D gene is TRBD2 (5 bases). The V gene lost 3 bases and the J gene lost 1 base, with 21 bases spanning the gap. The germline CDR1 and CDR2 sequences are LNHDA and SQIVND (reference sequence). CDR3 length equals 18 residues. CDR3 amino acids: CASSMVSISGGLQETQYF. The CDR3 DNA reads TGTGCCAGTAGTATGGTCTCTATAAGCGGCGGGCTCCAAGAGACCCAGTACTTC.

The chain links TRBV18 to TRBJ1-5; D is undetermined. The V gene lost 2 bases and the J gene lost 4 bases, with 3 bases spanning the gap. CDR3 length equals 12 residues. Germline V gives CDR1 KGHSH, CDR2 LQKENI. Here the CDR3 reads CASSPGNQPQHF. CDR3 in DNA: TGTGCCAGCTCACCAGGGAATCAGCCCCAGCATTTT.